This T cell receptor beta chain is from a study of cytotoxic CD8 clonotypes in ibrutinib-treated CLL. Produced via immunoSEQ multiplex PCR; TCRdb's table is partial and in-frame only. The top ten hold less than 6.5% of the sample, which has approximately 84,000 clones, about 86% seen once. Per the germline V gene, CDR1 is MNHNY and CDR2 is SVGAGI (reference sequence). CDR3 length: 15 amino acids. Unmatched junction bases numbered 4, after V lost 4 bases and J lost 1 base. Sequenced material: PBMCs, taken before ibrutinib treatment. The receptor was isolated from a human donor with chronic lymphocytic leukemia. The chain combines TRBV6-6 with TRBJ1-1, with TRBD1 matching 9 bases. CDR3 nucleotide sequence: TGTGCCAGCAGTTTAGGACAGGGGACGAACACTGAAGCTTTCTTT. Encoded protein: CASSLGQGTNTEAFF.